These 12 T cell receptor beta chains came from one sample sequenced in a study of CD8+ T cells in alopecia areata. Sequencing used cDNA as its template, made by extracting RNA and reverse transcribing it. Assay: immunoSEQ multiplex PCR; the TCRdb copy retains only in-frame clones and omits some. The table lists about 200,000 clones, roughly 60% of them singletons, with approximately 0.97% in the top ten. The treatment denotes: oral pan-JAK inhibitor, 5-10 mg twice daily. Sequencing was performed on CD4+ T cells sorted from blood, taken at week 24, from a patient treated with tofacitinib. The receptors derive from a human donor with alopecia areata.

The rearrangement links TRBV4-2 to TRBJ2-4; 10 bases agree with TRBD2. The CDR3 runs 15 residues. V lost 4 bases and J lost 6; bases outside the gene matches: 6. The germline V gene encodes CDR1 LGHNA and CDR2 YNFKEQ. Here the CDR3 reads CASSREGLAVNIQYF. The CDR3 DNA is TGTGCCAGCAGCCGGGAAGGACTAGCGGTAAACATTCAGTACTTC.

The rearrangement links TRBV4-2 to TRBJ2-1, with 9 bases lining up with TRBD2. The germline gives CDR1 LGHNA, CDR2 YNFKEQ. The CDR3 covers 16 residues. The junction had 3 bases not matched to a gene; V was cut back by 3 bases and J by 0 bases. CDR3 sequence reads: CASSHELAGSYNEQFF. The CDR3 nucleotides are TGTGCCAGCAGCCACGAACTAGCGGGCTCCTACAATGAGCAGTTCTTC.

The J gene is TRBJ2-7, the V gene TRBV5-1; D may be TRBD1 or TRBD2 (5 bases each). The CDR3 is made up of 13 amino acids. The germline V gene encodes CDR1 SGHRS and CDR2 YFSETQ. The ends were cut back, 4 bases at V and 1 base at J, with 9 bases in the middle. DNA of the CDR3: TGCGCCAGCAGCATCGGGGCTTCCTACGAGCAGTACTTC. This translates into CASSIGASYEQYF.

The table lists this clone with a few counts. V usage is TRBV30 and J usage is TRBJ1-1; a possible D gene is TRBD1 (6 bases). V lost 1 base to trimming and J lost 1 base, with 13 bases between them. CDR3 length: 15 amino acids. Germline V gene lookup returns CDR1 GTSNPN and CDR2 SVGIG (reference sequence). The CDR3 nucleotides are TGTGCCTGGAGTGCCCCGGGACACCCGAACACTGAAGCTTTCTTT. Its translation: CAWSAPGHPNTEAFF.

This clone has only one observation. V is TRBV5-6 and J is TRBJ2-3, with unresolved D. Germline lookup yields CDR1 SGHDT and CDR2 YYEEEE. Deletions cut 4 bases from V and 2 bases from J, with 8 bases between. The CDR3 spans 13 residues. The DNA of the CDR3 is TGTGCCAGCAGCAGCGCGGACACAGATACGCAGTATTTT. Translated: CASSSADTDTQYF.

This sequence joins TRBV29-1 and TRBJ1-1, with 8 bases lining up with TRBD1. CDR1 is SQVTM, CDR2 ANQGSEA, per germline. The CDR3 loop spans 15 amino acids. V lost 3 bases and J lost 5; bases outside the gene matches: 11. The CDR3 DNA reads TGCAGCGTTGACCTTGTGGCAGGGGGCGCAACTGAAGCTTTCTTT. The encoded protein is CSVDLVAGGATEAFF.

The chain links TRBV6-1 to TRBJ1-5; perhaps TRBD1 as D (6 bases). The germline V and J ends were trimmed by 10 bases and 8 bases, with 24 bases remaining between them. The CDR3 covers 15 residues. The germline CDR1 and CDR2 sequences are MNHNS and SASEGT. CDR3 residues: CATRTKNRDDEPQHF. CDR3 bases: TGTGCCACCCGAACTAAAAACAGGGACGATGAGCCCCAGCATTTT.

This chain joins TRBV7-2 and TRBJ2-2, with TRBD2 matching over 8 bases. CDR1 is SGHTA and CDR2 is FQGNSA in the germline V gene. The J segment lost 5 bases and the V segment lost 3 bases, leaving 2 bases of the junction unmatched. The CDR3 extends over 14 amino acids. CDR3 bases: TGTGCCAGCAGCTTGGGACTAGGTACCGGGGAGCTGTTTTTT. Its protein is CASSLGLGTGELFF.

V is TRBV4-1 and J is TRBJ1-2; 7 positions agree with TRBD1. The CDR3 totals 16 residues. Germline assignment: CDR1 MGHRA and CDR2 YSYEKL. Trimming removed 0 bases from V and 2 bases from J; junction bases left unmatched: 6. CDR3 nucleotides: TGCGCCAGCAGCCAAGATCTGACAGGGCCCAACTATGGCTACACCTTC. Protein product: CASSQDLTGPNYGYTF.

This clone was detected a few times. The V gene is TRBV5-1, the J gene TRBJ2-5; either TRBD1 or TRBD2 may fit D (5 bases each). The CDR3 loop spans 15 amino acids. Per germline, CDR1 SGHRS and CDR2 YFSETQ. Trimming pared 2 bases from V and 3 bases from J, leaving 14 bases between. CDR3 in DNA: TGCGCCAGCAGCTTCGATGGGGACGTAGAAGAGACCCAGTACTTC. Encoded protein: CASSFDGDVEETQYF.

The CDR3 loop is CASRQGAITGELFF. The CDR3 DNA is TGTGCCAGCAGACAGGGGGCGATCACCGGGGAGCTGTTTTTT. This chain connects TRBV2 to TRBJ2-2; 9 bases are a match to TRBD1. V lost 6 bases, J lost 4 bases, and 3 bases stayed unmatched. The CDR3 is made up of 14 amino acids. Germline CDR1 reads SNHLY; CDR2 reads FYNNEI.

For the CDR3, the DNA is TGTGCCAGTAGTACCCTCTCGACAGAAAGTAGCAATCAGCCCCAGCATTTT. The encoded protein is CASSTLSTESSNQPQHF. V usage is TRBV19 and J usage is TRBJ1-5; weak D call: TRBD1 (5 bases). Trimming took off 4 bases at V and 0 bases at J, with 16 bases between the two ends. There are 17 residues in the CDR3. In germline, CDR1 is LNHDA, CDR2 SQIVND (reference sequence).